The subject of this entry is one T cell receptor (beta chain). The target antigen is unknown. This may arise from a read error, as a much more abundant clone is one base away. This entry is derived from a study of shared clonotypes between healthy human individuals. General study findings and limits: The sharing of about 5% of naive CD4 clonotypes was seen across a handful of donors. How much donors shared clonotypes was expected to be affected by sequencing depth.

Sorted subsets were amplified in replicate PCRs using around 0.2 ug DNA, 30,000 to 35,000 T cell genomes. Measured with immunoSEQ multiplex PCR; TCRdb has only the in-frame clones, and not every one. The sample has around 340,000 clones, around 70% seen once; the top ten hold roughly a tenth. The length of the CDR3 is 14 residues. CDR1 and CDR2 from the germline V gene are LNHNV and YYDKDF (reference sequence). V usage is TRBV15 and J usage is TRBJ2-1; 7 bases map to TRBD1. This clonotype originated in a man under 40 in good health. Sequencing used memory CD4+ T cells sorted from blood. Regarding subset: CD45RA-negative fraction. CDR3 sequence reads: CAARDRTTYNEQFF. CDR3 DNA sequence: TGTGCCGCCAGGGACAGAACAACCTACAATGAGCAGTTCTTC. Looking up the rest from reference TRBV15 and TRBJ2-1 gives the full variable domain: DAMVIQNPRYQVTQFGKPVTLSCSQTLNHNVMYWYQQKSSQAPKLLFHYYDKDFNNEADTPDNFQSRRPNTSFCFLDIRSPGLGDTAMYLCAARDRTTYNEQFFGPGTRLTVL.